This TCR beta chain was sequenced in a study of T-cell memory formation after mild COVID-19. TCR alpha and TCR beta cDNA libraries carrying sample barcodes and UMIs came from 5'RACE with constant-segment primers. TCRdb re-derived calls from the 5' RACE reads in MiXCR, one entry per CDR3 protein. Here the sample spans approximately 65,000 distinct CDR3 sequences, approximately 16% being singletons. J was trimmed by 5 bases and V by 0 bases; bases with no gene match: 7. CDR3 length equals 16 residues. Germline CDR1 and CDR2: SGHRS and YFSETQ. Sequencing used PBMCs or a T cell subset sorted from them (not recorded which). This TCR derives from an adult woman who had mild COVID-19 (a few samples of this study predate the infection). Cell type and time point are not known. This chain links TRBV5-1 with TRBJ2-3, with TRBD1 matching 9 bases. The CDR3 protein is CASSLVGTGYEDTQYF. DNA for the CDR3: TGCGCCAGCAGCTTGGTCGGGACAGGGTATGAAGATACGCAGTATTTT.